The 11 T cell receptor beta chains below all came from one sample that was sequenced in a study of T cell responses to AZD1222 COVID-19 vaccine. Clones were sequenced by immunoSEQ multiplex PCR, and TCRdb holds only the in-frame ones, with some missing. The data hold 120,000 to 150,000 clones, with approximately 85% observed a single time. Sequencing used peripheral blood, obtained on day 0 of MenACWY control vaccination. The source of these receptors is an adult in good health.

This clone was counted only a few times. The rearrangement joins TRBV11-1 to TRBJ2-2; TRBD1 agrees at 8 bases. Germline V CDR1 and CDR2: SGHAT, FQDESV (reference sequence). The CDR3 loop spans 16 amino acids. After removal of 2 bases from V and 7 bases from J, the junction contained 9 bases not matched to a gene. The CDR3 coding sequence is TGTGCCAGCAGCTTACTTTGGCAGGGGGCTGACGGGGAGCTGTTTTTT. The encoded protein is CASSLLWQGADGELFF.

The rearrangement joins TRBV11-2 to TRBJ1-6; 7 nucleotides match TRBD1. Germline V gives CDR1 SGHAT, CDR2 FQNNGV. Trimming cost V 6 bases and J 9 bases; bases outside gene matches: 5. This CDR3 region has 13 residues. This CDR3 is CASRGQYGSPLHF. DNA of the CDR3: TGTGCCAGCAGGGGACAGTACGGTTCACCCCTCCACTTT.

The chain couples TRBV24-1 to TRBJ2-3; TRBD1 matches 8 bases. In germline, CDR1 is KGHDR, CDR2 SFDVKD. There are 16 residues in the CDR3. V lost 5 bases to trimming and J lost 3 bases; unmatched junction nucleotides: 9. CDR3 coding DNA: TGTGCCACCAGTGTCCCAACAGGGGGAGTGACAGATACGCAGTATTTT. Residues: CATSVPTGGVTDTQYF.

In this sample, this clone turned up a few times. The chain joins TRBV11-2 to TRBJ1-2; D is perhaps TRBD1 (6 bases). The CDR3 loop spans 15 amino acids. Germline V gene data show CDR1 as SGHAT and CDR2 as FQNNGV. V shed 0 bases and J shed 5 bases, with 13 bases lying between them. The CDR3 nucleotides are TGTGCCAGCAGCTTAGATCTCGCAGGGGTTTATGGCTACACCTTC. Its translation is CASSLDLAGVYGYTF. The full variable domain, rest sourced from reference TRBV11-2 and TRBJ1-2, is EAGVAQSPRYKIIEKRQSVAFWCNPISGHATLYWYQQILGQGPKLLIQFQNNGVVDDSQLPKDRFSAERLKGVDSTLKIQPAKLEDSAVYLCASSLDLAGVYGYTFGSGTRLTVV.

The gene calls are TRBV19 and TRBJ2-2; no reliable D call. Germline V lookup: CDR1 LNHDA, CDR2 SQIVND (reference sequence). CDR3 size: 12 residues. Trimming shortened V by 6 bases and J by 8 bases, and 10 bases separated the two germline ends. DNA of the CDR3: TGTGCCAGTAGGGCGGTTGGGGGGGAGCTGTTTTTT. The encoded protein is CASRAVGGELFF.

A few counts support this clone. V usage is TRBV7-3 and J usage is TRBJ1-1; 8 bases align to TRBD1. Germline trimming cut 6 bases from V and 2 bases from J; bases unmatched to any gene: 5. The CDR3 sequence is 14 residues long. The germline CDR1 and CDR2 sequences are SGHTA and FQGTGA. CDR3 loop: CASRSGTGNTEAFF. As DNA, the CDR3 is TGTGCCAGCAGGAGCGGGACAGGTAACACTGAAGCTTTCTTT. Supplemented by reference TRBV7-3 and TRBJ1-1, the full variable domain reads GAGVSQTPSNKVTEKGKYVELRCDPISGHTALYWYRQSLGQGPEFLIYFQGTGAADDSGLPNDRFFAVRPEGSVSTLKIQRTERGDSAVYLCASRSGTGNTEAFFGQGTRLTVV.

The rearrangement links TRBV28 to TRBJ1-5; 8 bases match TRBD1. The junction had 8 bases not matched to a gene; V was cut back by 6 bases and J by 4 bases. Germline values: CDR1 MDHEN, CDR2 SYDVKM. The CDR3 totals 15 residues. The CDR3, as DNA: TGTGCCAGCAGAGAACAGGGGGGGTGGAATCAGCCCCAGCATTTT. This translates into CASREQGGWNQPQHF.

This clone was observed a few times. The chain joins TRBV4-2 to TRBJ2-7, with a tentative D call TRBD1 (6 bases). The CDR3 length is 15 residues. Trimming stripped 1 base from V and 1 base from J, with 11 bases between. CDR1 and CDR2 from the germline V gene are LGHNA and YNFKEQ. Here the CDR3 reads CASSQVEGGSYEQYF. DNA for the CDR3: TGTGCCAGCAGCCAAGTAGAAGGGGGTTCCTACGAGCAGTACTTC.

The CDR3: CATDRGIYGYTF. CDR3 bases: TGCGCCACCGACAGGGGAATCTATGGCTACACCTTC. The J gene is TRBJ1-2, the V gene TRBV23-1, with TRBD1 matching over 8 bases. TRBV23-1 qualifies as an ORF whose function is uncertain. Trimming took 10 bases from V and 4 from J; bases not matched to a gene: 5. The CDR3 loop spans 12 amino acids.

This chain uses TRBV6-5 with TRBJ1-3, with D unclear. Germline-derived CDR1 and CDR2 are MNHEY and SVGAGI. The CDR3 has 14 residues. V shed 10 bases and J shed 4 bases, with 17 bases lying between them. The CDR3 DNA reads TGTGCCATCCGGGCGGATAGGGTCGGAAACACCATATATTTT. Translated, it gives CAIRADRVGNTIYF.

The chain employs TRBV5-4 and TRBJ1-1, with a possible D match to TRBD1 (5 bases). The length of the CDR3 is 14 residues. The germline V gene has CDR1 SGHNT and CDR2 YYREEE (reference sequence). V gave up 0 bases and J gave up 5 bases, with 11 bases separating them. CDR3 DNA sequence: TGTGCCAGCAGCTTGGCCGGGACGGAGACTGAAGCTTTCTTT. Protein product: CASSLAGTETEAFF. The full variable domain, in which reference TRBV5-4 and TRBJ1-1 provide the parts outside the CDR3, is ETGVTQSPTHLIKTRGQQVTLRCSSQSGHNTVSWYQQALGQGPQFIFQYYREEENGRGNFPPRFSGLQFPNYSSELNVNALELDDSALYLCASSLAGTETEAFFGQGTRLTVV.